This T cell receptor (beta chain) was documented in a study of identical twins listed by TCRdb under 2016. Study-wide context: To test whether fetal clonotypes persist, this study deep-sequenced TCR alpha and beta repertoires from monozygotic twins, from unrelated adults of various ages, and from cord blood. To rule out contamination, the twin experiments were replicated at different times with different library preparation protocols.

Beyond this particular receptor, the publication reports: Invariant T cells such as MAIT and iNKT could partly confound zero-insertion analyses, although diverse VJ usage argued against such confounding for most clonotypes. In monozygotic twins, recombination models systematically underestimated out-of-frame TCR alpha sharing, but the models matched the sharing seen between unrelated individuals. Compared with coincidental sharing between unrelated individuals, out-of-frame TCR alpha sequences shared between twins showed an excess of sequences with low generation probability. Excess twin sharing in beta out-of-frame sequences was weaker because fewer shared sequences lowered the signal-to-noise ratio. Fewer insertions were carried by abundant cord blood beta clonotypes, a similar but weaker trend appeared in young adult naive repertoires, and no such trend appeared in memory repertoires. Because the same donors could not be followed over many years, the conclusions relied on cross-sectional statistical analysis.

Every donor was a healthy Caucasian. Three pairs of female monozygotic twins, all aged roughly 18 to 29 years, were included in the twin cohort. CD4+ and CD8+ T cell populations were isolated with positive isolation kits from Invitrogen. Library preparation employed 5' RACE. Data came from an Illumina HiSeq 2000. Template switching introduced a universal primer binding site; the final cDNA contained a unique molecular identifier, enabling accurate counting of TCR cDNA molecules. Specific primers in the conserved constant-segment region were used to synthesize first-strand cDNA for the TCR alpha and beta chains. To control for contamination, every cDNA library carried two barcodes: a SMART-Mk sample barcode plus Illumina barcodes. Two successive PCR steps introduced TruSeq adapter sequences along with Illumina sample barcodes. The TCR alpha and beta cDNA libraries were sequenced on the Illumina HiSeq platform using custom primers. Per the source publication's procedure: MiGEC processed the raw reads to extract unique molecular identifiers, while MiXCR was used to determine the CDR3 positions. For each individual, recombination models were inferred using an EM algorithm with the repgenHMM and IGoR tools. The analysis of shared clonotypes was done with the tcR package in R, with sharing normalized by the product of cloneset sizes. To study raw recombination free of thymic and clonal selection effects, out-of-frame nonproductive sequences were analyzed. TCRdb handled the public reads itself, with Q25 trimming in fastp and clone calling in MiXCR, and kept productive beta chains. Rows merge per CDR3 protein into single entries with the most common DNA and genes. The authors' filters were not applied to this entry. The sample table holds 510,000 or so distinct CDR3 sequences, of which about 15% were seen once. The top ten hold 0.35% to 0.45% of the sample.

The sample holds many counts of this clonotype. The antigen this receptor binds is unknown. Base-call qualities are not available, and no considerably larger clone is one nucleotide away. According to the germline V gene, CDR1 reads SGHTA and CDR2 reads FQGNSA. The CDR3 sequence holds 13 residues, the cysteine and phenylalanine included. The sequence is cut down to CDR3 DNA, 39 bases in frame from base 1. V drops 1 base and J drops 5 bases, leaving 6 bases in between. This sample was shared with a second study, whose subject was yellow fever vaccine responses in identical twins. That second report states: According to the authors, the vaccine-induced T cell response in identical twins seemed to be partly convergent and partly specific to each individual. The study precisely tracked vaccine-responding T cell clones in identical twins.

The sample comprised CD4+ T cells sorted from blood. The V and J genes are TRBV7-2 and TRBJ2-1; no D gene call is confident. This clonotype originated in a woman younger than 30 in good health. The DNA sequence is as follows: TGTGCCAGCAGCTTAGGGAGAAACAATGAGCAGTTCTTC. Translated, it gives CASSLGRNNEQFF.